The T cell receptor (beta chain) described here comes from a study of OX40 agonist ivuxolimab in advanced cancers. The CDR3 spans 15 residues. CDR1 is SGHTA and CDR2 is FQGNSA in the germline V gene. The V and J ends lost 3 bases and 1 base respectively, with 12 bases between them. Method: immunoSEQ multiplex PCR; TCRdb's copy keeps in-frame clones and lacks some. The data contain some 71,000 clones, approximately 88% of them singletons. The rearrangement joins TRBV7-2 to TRBJ1-1; D is possibly TRBD1 (5 bases). The TCR sequence derives from an adult with an advanced solid tumor such as melanoma, head and neck, liver or kidney cancer. The sequencing here drew on CD4+ or CD8+ T cells sorted from blood, taken in a trial of the OX40 agonist ivuxolimab. In DNA form, the CDR3 reads TGTGCCAGCAGCTTGATGGGGGTGGGGAACACTGAAGCTTTCTTT. It codes for CASSLMGVGNTEAFF.